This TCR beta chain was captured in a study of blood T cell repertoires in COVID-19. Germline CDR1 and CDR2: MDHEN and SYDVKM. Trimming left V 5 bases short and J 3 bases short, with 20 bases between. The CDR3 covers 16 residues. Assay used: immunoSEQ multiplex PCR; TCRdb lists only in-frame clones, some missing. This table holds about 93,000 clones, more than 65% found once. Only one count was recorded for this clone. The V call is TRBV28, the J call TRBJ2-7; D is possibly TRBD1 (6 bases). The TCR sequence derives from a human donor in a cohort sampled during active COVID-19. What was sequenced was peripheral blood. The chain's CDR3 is CASSPSQGYPFYEQYF. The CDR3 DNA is TGTGCCAGCAGTCCCTCACAGGGTTACCCATTCTACGAGCAGTACTTC.